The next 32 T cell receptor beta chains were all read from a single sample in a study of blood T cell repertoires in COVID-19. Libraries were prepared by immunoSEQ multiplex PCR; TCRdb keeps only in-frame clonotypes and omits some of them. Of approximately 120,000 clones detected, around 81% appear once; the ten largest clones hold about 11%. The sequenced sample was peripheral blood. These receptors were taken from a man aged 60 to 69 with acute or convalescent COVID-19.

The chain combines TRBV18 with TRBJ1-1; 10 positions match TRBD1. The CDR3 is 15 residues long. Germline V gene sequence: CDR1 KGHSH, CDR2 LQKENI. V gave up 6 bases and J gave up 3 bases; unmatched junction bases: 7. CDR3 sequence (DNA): TGTGCCAGCTCTCGACAGGGGGCGGGGGACACTGAAGCTTTCTTT. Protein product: CASSRQGAGDTEAFF.

CDR3 loop: CASSVSGGSEKLFF. For the CDR3, the DNA is TGTGCCAGCAGCGTCTCCGGGGGGAGTGAAAAACTGTTTTTT. This chain uses TRBV9 with TRBJ1-4; the D gene is possibly TRBD1 (5 bases). The CDR3 contains 14 residues. CDR1 and CDR2 (germline): SGDLS, YYNGEE. V lost 2 bases, J lost 7 bases, and 12 bases lay in between. Drawing the rest from reference TRBV9 and TRBJ1-4, the complete variable domain is DSGVTQTPKHLITATGQRVTLRCSPRSGDLSVYWYQQSLDQGLQFLIQYYNGEERAKGNILERFSAQQFPDLHSELNLSSLELGDSALYFCASSVSGGSEKLFFGSGTQLSVL.

CDR3: CASSFGDRGYSPLHF. The DNA of the CDR3 is TGTGCCAGCAGCTTTGGGGACAGGGGCTATTCACCCCTCCACTTT. The chain has TRBV5-4 and TRBJ1-6; 10 bases are a match to TRBD1. The CDR3 consists of 15 residues. With 2 bases clipped from V and 8 bases from J, the junction kept 4 bases outside the gene matches. In germline, CDR1 is SGHNT, CDR2 YYREEE (reference sequence).

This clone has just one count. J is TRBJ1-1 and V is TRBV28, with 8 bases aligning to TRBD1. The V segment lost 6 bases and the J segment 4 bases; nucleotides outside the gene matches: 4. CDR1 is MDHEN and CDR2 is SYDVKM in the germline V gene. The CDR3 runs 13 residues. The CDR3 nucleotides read TGTGCCAGCAGGAGTACAGGGGGCACTGAAGCTTTCTTT. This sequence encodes CASRSTGGTEAFF.

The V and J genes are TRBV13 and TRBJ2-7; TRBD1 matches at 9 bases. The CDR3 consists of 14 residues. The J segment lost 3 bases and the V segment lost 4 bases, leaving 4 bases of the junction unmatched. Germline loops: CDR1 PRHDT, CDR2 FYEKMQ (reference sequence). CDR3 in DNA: TGTGCCAGCAGCTATGGGGACAGGGACTACGAGCAGTACTTC. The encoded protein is CASSYGDRDYEQYF.

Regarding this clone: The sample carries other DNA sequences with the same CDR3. As DNA, the CDR3 is TGTGCCTGGAGTGTCAGCGGCAGGGGGCGCGAGCAGTACTTC. Protein product: CAWSVSGRGREQYF. The V call is TRBV30, the J call TRBJ2-7; 8 bases agree with TRBD1. Losses at the gene ends were 0 bases for V and 6 bases for J; bases not matched to a gene: 7. This CDR3 has 14 amino acids. Germline V gives CDR1 GTSNPN, CDR2 SVGIG (reference sequence).

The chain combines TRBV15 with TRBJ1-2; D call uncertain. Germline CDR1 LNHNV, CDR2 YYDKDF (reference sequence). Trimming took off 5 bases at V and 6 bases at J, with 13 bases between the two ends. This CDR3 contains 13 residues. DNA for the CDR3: TGTGCCACCAGCCGGGGTTTCGGCAATGGCTACACCTTC. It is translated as CATSRGFGNGYTF.

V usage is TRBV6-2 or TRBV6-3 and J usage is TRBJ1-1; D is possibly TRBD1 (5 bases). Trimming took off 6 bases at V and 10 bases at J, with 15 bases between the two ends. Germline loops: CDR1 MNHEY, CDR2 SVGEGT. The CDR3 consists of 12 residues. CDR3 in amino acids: CASSELNRPAFF. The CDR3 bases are TGTGCCAGCAGCGAACTTAACAGGCCAGCTTTCTTT.

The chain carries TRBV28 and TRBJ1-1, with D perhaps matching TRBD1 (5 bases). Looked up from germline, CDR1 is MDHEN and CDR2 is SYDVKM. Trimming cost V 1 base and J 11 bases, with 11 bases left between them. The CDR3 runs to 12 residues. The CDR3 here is CASSLLGGSAFF. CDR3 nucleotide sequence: TGTGCCAGCAGTTTATTGGGGGGTTCGGCTTTCTTT.

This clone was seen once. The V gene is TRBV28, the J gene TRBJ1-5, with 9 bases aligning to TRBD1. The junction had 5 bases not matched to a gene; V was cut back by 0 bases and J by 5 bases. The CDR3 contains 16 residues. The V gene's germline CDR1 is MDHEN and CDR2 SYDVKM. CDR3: CASSLWTTGGYQPQHF. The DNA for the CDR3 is TGTGCCAGCAGTTTATGGACCACAGGGGGCTATCAGCCCCAGCATTTT. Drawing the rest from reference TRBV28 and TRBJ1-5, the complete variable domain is DVKVTQSSRYLVKRTGEKVFLECVQDMDHENMFWYRQDPGLGLRLIYFSYDVKMKEKGDIPEGYSVSREKKERFSLILESASTNQTSMYLCASSLWTTGGYQPQHFGDGTRLSIL.

CDR3 sequence: CASSPGDATGELFF. The CDR3 DNA is TGTGCCAGCAGCCCGGGGGACGCCACCGGGGAGCTGTTTTTT. The chain recombines TRBV7-8 with TRBJ2-2, with TRBD2 as a possible D gene (6 bases). The germline gives CDR1 SGHVS, CDR2 FQNEAQ. Between the trimmed V and J ends, which lost 5 bases and 4 bases, there was a span of 11 bases. This CDR3 region has 14 residues.

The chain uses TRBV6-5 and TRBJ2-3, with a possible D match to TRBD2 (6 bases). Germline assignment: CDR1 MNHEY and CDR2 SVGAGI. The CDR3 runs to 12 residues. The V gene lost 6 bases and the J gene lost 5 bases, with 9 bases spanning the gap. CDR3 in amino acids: CASRASEDTQYF. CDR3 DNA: TGTGCCAGCAGGGCTAGCGAAGATACGCAGTATTTT.

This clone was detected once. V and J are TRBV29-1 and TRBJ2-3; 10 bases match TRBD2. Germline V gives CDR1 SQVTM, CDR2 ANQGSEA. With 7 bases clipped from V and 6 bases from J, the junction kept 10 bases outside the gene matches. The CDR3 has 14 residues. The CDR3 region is CSAAGVAGGDTQYF. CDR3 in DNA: TGCAGCGCCGCCGGGGTAGCGGGAGGTGATACGCAGTATTTT.

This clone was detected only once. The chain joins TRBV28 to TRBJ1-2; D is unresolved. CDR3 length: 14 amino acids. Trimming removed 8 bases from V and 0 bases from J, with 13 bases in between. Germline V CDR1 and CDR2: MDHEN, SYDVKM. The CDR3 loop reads CASALPGTNYGYTF. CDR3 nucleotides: TGTGCCAGCGCCCTGCCGGGTACTAACTATGGCTACACCTTC.

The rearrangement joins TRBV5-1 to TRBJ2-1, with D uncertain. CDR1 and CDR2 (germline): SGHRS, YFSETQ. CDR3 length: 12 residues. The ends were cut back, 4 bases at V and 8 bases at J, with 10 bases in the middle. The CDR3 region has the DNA TGCGCCAGCAGCCTACAGTGGGATGAGCAGTTCTTC. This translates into CASSLQWDEQFF.

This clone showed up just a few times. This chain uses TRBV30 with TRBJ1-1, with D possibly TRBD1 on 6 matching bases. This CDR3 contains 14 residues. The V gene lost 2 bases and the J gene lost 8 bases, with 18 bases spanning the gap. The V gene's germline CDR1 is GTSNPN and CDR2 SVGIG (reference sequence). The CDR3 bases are TGTGCCTGGAGTTTTGGGGGCGGGCTGCGGGAAGCTTTCTTT. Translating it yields CAWSFGGGLREAFF.

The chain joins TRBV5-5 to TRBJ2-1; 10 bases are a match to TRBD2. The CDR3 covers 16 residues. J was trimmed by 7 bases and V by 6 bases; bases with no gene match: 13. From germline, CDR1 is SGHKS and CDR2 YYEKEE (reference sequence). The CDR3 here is CASTLTGTSVPNEQFF. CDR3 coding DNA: TGTGCCAGCACCTTAACCGGGACTAGCGTCCCTAATGAGCAGTTCTTC.

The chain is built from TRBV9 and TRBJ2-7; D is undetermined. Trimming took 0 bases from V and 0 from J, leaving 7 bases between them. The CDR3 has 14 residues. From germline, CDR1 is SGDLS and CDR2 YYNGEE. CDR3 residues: CASSVGRNSYEQYF. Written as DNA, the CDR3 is TGTGCCAGCAGCGTAGGCAGGAACTCCTACGAGCAGTACTTC.

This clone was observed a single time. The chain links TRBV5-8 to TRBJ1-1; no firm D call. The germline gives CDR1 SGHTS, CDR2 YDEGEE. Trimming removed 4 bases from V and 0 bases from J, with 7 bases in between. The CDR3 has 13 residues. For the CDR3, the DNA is TGTGCCAGCAGCCTAGACCTGAACACTGAAGCTTTCTTT. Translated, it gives CASSLDLNTEAFF.

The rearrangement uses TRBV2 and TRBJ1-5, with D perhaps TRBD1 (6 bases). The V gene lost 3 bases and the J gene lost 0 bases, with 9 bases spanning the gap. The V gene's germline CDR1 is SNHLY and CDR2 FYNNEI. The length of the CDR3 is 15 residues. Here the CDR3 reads CASSDRTDSNQPQHF. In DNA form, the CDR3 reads TGTGCCAGCAGTGACAGGACAGATAGCAATCAGCCCCAGCATTTT.

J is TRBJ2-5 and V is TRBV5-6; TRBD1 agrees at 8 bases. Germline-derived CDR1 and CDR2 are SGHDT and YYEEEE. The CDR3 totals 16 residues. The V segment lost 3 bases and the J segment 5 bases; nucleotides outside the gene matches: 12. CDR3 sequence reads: CASSSGTGLALETQYF. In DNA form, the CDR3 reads TGTGCCAGCAGCTCGGGGACAGGACTGGCTTTGGAGACCCAGTACTTC.

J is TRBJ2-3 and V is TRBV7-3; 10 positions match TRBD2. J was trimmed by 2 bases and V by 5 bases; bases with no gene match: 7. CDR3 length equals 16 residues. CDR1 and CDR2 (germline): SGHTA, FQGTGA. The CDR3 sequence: CASSPGLAVNTDTQYF. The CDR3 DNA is TGTGCCAGCAGCCCCGGACTAGCGGTTAACACAGATACGCAGTATTTT.

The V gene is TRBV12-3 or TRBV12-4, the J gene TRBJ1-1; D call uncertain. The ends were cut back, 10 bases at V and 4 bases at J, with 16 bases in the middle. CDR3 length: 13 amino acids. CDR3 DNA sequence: TGTGCCACCATGTGGTCGGGAACCACTGAAGCTTTCTTT. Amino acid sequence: CATMWSGTTEAFF.

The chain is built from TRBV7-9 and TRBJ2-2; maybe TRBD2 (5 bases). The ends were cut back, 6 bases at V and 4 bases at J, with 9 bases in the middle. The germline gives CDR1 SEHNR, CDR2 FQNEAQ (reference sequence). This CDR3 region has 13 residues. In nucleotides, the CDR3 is TGTGCCAGCAGACCTACTAGCACCGGGGAGCTGTTTTTT. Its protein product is CASRPTSTGELFF.

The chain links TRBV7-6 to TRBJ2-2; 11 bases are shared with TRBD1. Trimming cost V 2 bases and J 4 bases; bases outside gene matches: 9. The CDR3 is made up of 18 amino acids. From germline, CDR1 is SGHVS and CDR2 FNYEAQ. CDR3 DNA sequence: TGTGCCAGCAGCTTACGAAATGCCGGGACAGGGGGCACCGGGGAGCTGTTTTTT. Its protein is CASSLRNAGTGGTGELFF.

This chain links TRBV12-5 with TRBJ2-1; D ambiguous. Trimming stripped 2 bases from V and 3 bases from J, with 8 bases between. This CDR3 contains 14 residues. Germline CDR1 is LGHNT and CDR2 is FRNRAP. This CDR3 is CASGLNSFYNEQFF. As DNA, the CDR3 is TGTGCTAGTGGTTTGAACAGCTTCTACAATGAGCAGTTCTTC.

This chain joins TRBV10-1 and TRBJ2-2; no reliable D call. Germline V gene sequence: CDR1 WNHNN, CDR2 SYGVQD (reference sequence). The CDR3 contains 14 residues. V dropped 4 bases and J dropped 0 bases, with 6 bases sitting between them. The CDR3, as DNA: TGCGCCAGCAGTGGCAGGACGAACACCGGGGAGCTGTTTTTT. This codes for CASSGRTNTGELFF.

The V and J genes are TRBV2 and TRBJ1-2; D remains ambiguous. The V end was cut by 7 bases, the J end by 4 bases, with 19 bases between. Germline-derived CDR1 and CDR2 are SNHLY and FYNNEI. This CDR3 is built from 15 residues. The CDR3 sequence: CASIFSTKGSYGYTF. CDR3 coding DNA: TGTGCCAGCATCTTTTCGACAAAAGGGAGCTATGGCTACACCTTC. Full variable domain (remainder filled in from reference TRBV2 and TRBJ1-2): EPEVTQTPSHQVTQMGQEVILRCVPISNHLYFYWYRQILGQKVEFLVSFYNNEISEKSEIFDDQFSVERPDGSNFTLKIRSTKLEDSAMYFCASIFSTKGSYGYTFGSGTRLTVV.

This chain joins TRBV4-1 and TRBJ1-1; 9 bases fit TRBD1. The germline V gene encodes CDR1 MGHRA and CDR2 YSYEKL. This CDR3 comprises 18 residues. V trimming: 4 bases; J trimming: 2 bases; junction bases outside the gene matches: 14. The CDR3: CASSLKEQGAGGNTEAFF. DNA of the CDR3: TGCGCCAGCAGCCTCAAAGAACAGGGGGCGGGGGGAAACACTGAAGCTTTCTTT.

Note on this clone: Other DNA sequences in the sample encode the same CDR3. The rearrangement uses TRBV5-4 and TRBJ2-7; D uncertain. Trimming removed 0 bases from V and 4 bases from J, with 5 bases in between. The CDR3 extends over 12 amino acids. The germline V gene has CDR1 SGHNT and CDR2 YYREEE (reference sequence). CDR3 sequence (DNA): TGTGCCAGCAGCTTGGACACATACGAGCAGTACTTC. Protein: CASSLDTYEQYF.

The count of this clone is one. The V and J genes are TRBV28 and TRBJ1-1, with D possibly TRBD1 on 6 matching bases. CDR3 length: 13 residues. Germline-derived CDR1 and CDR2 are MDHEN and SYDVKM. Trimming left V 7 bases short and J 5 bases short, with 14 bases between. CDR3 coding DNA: TGTGCCAGCATCCCGGGGGGCCCTACTGAAGCTTTCTTT. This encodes CASIPGGPTEAFF.

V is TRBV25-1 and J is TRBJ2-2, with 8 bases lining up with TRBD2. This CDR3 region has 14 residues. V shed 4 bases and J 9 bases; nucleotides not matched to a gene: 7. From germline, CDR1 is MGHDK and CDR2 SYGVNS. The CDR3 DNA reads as TGTGCCAGCAGTGCTGCGGGAGGTATCAGGGAGCTGTTTTTT. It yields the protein CASSAAGGIRELFF.